This T cell receptor beta chain was obtained from a study of blood T cell repertoires in COVID-19. The overall study: Donors in the United States, Italy and Spain gave samples during acute or convalescent COVID-19. The cDNA or gDNA used as material had been derived from T cells, B-cell-depleted T cells, or PBMCs.

Authors' analysis steps: Reference gene primers were amplified, and this amplification served to estimate nucleated cell counts. Measured with immunoSEQ multiplex PCR; TCRdb has only the in-frame clones, and not every one. V, J and clone size are those of that table, while D and trimming were read from the DNA. The repertoire consists of 35,000 to 45,000 clones, with around nine tenths occurring once and the leading ten covering around 2.3%. J gave up 0 bases and V 5 bases, and 13 bases lay outside the gene matches. Germline V gene data show CDR1 as SGHTA and CDR2 as FQGNSA. The CDR3 length is 18 residues.

The gene calls are TRBV7-2 and TRBJ1-5; TRBD1 matches at 7 bases. This clonotype was sampled from a human donor in a cohort sampled during active COVID-19. Sequencing was carried out using peripheral blood. In DNA form, the CDR3 reads TGTGCCAGCAGCCCGGCGGGGACAGCTTCCTATAGCAATCAGCCCCAGCATTTT. Residues: CASSPAGTASYSNQPQHF.